What follows are 6 T cell receptor beta chains derived from one specimen sequenced in a study of T cells in Graves' hyperthyroidism and ophthalmopathy. TCR beta CDR3 regions were amplified from RNA. HTBI primers were the set used in a first-round RT-PCR of the TCR CDR3. MiXCR, run by TCRdb on the multiplex PCR reads, gives a single entry per CDR3 protein. The table lists about 530,000 distinct CDR3 sequences, roughly 18% of them singletons. Specimen: blood. The receptors were sampled from a young woman with Graves' ophthalmopathy.

This clonotype was picked up a small number of times. The CDR3 here is CASSSLGDGNTIYF. In DNA, the CDR3 is TGCGCCAGCAGCTCGCTAGGGGATGGAAACACCATATATTTT. This chain joins TRBV5-1 and TRBJ1-3; a weak D match, TRBD1 (5 bases). CDR1 is SGHRS and CDR2 is YFSETQ in the germline V gene. The CDR3 is 14 residues long. Trimming left V 3 bases short and J 3 bases short, with 10 bases between.

This clonotype was observed at least ten times. V usage is TRBV4-1 and J usage is TRBJ2-7; 10 bases agree with TRBD2. V was pared by 0 bases and J by 6 bases, with 5 bases of the junction left unmatched. The CDR3 contains 15 residues. The germline CDR1 and CDR2 sequences are MGHRA and YSYEKL. CDR3 amino acids: CASSQEGTSEIEQYF. The CDR3 coding sequence is TGCGCCAGCAGCCAAGAAGGGACTAGCGAAATCGAGCAGTACTTC.

This clonotype was counted only a few times. The J gene is TRBJ1-2, the V gene TRBV5-6; D not resolved. CDR1 is SGHDT and CDR2 is YYEEEE in the germline V gene. This CDR3 is built from 11 residues. Trimming pared 2 bases from V and 7 bases from J, leaving 6 bases between. This chain's CDR3 is CASSFGSGYTF. The CDR3, as DNA: TGTGCCAGCAGCTTTGGTTCTGGCTACACCTTC.

Concerning this clonotype itself: Given a much more abundant clone one base away, this may be a read error. V and J are TRBV7-3 and TRBJ1-1; no firm D call. Trimming took off 1 base at V and 3 bases at J, with 6 bases between the two ends. CDR1 SGHTA and CDR2 FQGTGA come from the germline V gene. The length of the CDR3 is 13 residues. The CDR3 sequence: CASSLREHTEAFF. CDR3 DNA: TGTGCCAGCAGCTTAAGGGAGCACACTGAAGCTTTCTTT. The entire variable domain, with the rest obtained from reference TRBV7-3 and TRBJ1-1, is as follows: GAGVSQTPSNKVTEKGKYVELRCDPISGHTALYWYRQSLGQGPEFLIYFQGTGAADDSGLPNDRFFAVRPEGSVSTLKIQRTERGDSAVYLCASSLREHTEAFFGQGTRLTVV.

Details on this clonotype: A much larger clone sits a single nucleotide away, making a read error possible. The rearrangement uses TRBV12-3 or TRBV12-4 and TRBJ2-5; 14 bases fit TRBD2. The length of the CDR3 is 14 residues. Trimming at V came to 4 bases and at J to 9 bases, leaving 4 bases not matched to a gene. CDR3 amino acids: CASSWGLAGEAQYF. The CDR3 nucleotides read TGTGCCAGCAGTTGGGGACTAGCGGGGGAGGCCCAGTACTTC.

V is TRBV4-1 and J is TRBJ1-5; D not resolved. V lost 4 bases to trimming and J lost 2 bases, with 9 bases between them. This CDR3 has 14 residues. Per germline, CDR1 MGHRA and CDR2 YSYEKL. CDR3: CASSLTDGNQPQHF. The CDR3 DNA sequence: TGCGCCAGCAGCCTTACGGACGGCAATCAGCCCCAGCATTTT.